This T cell receptor (beta chain) was sequenced in a study of T cells after yellow fever vaccination. About this clonotype itself: Its antigen remains unidentified.

MiXCR, applied by TCRdb to the 5' RACE reads, yields one record per CDR3 protein. The sample carries hundreds of thousands of distinct CDR3 sequences, about 13% recorded once. This CDR3 is built from 15 residues. Trimming removed 0 bases from V and 2 bases from J; junction bases left unmatched: 3. Per germline, CDR1 SGHRS and CDR2 YFSETQ. Whole-study findings and limits: Reappearance after the booster was observed for most primary-vaccination clones (96% CD4, approximately 90% CD8). Some clonotypes, a small share, were shared between CD4 and CD8 compartments.

The input for sequencing was PBMCs, taken on the day of the yellow fever booster vaccination. The chain carries TRBV5-1 and TRBJ2-5; 8 bases are shared with TRBD2. The clonotype comes from a man between 25 and 39 years old who received the YFV17D yellow fever vaccine. CDR3 sequence: CASSLAGGRQETQYF. The DNA for the CDR3 is TGCGCCAGCAGCTTGGCGGGAGGGCGTCAAGAGACCCAGTACTTC.